The 32 T cell receptor beta chains in this list originate from one sample, sequenced in a study of blood T cell repertoires in COVID-19. The repertoire was sequenced with immunoSEQ multiplex PCR; TCRdb's copy has only in-frame clones and lacks some. In the table there are fewer than 55,000 clones, 68% of which are singletons. The sequenced material came from peripheral blood. The source of these receptors is a woman in her 70s with acute or convalescent COVID-19.

This clone was counted between two and nine times. The chain employs TRBV28 and TRBJ2-1, with TRBD2 as a possible D gene (6 bases). The ends were cut back, 5 bases at V and 4 bases at J, with 21 bases in the middle. Germline values: CDR1 MDHEN, CDR2 SYDVKM. The CDR3 contains 17 residues. Here the CDR3 DNA reads TGTGCCAGCAGTGGTACGGGGTGGCGGAGGGGTTACAATGAGCAGTTCTTC. It translates to CASSGTGWRRGYNEQFF.

The V gene is TRBV10-3, the J gene TRBJ1-5; 8 bases line up with TRBD1. The CDR3 has 16 amino acids. V gave up 10 bases and J gave up 0 bases; unmatched junction bases: 11. Germline values: CDR1 ENHRY, CDR2 SYGVKD. This CDR3 reads CATQDRGGGSNQPQHF. The CDR3 bases are TGTGCCACCCAAGACAGGGGTGGAGGTAGCAATCAGCCCCAGCATTTT.

The rearrangement links TRBV5-4 to TRBJ1-2; TRBD1 aligns across 8 bases. Germline CDR1 SGHNT, CDR2 YYREEE (reference sequence). V was clipped by 0 bases and J by 5 bases; unmatched bases: 3. The CDR3 runs to 14 residues. The CDR3 region is CASSLAGTGYGYTF. As DNA, the CDR3 is TGTGCCAGCAGCTTGGCCGGGACAGGTTATGGCTACACCTTC.

The chain joins TRBV28 to TRBJ1-2; no reliable D call. V lost 8 bases and J 3 bases, leaving 7 bases between the germline ends. CDR1 is MDHEN, CDR2 SYDVKM, per germline. CDR3 length equals 11 residues. The CDR3 region has the DNA TGTGCCAGCTCCCCGGACTATGGCTACACCTTC. It is translated as CASSPDYGYTF.

The V call is TRBV10-3, the J call TRBJ2-5; a possible D gene is TRBD2 (5 bases). Germline lookup yields CDR1 ENHRY and CDR2 SYGVKD. This CDR3 is 15 amino acids long. Between the trimmed V and J ends, which lost 0 bases and 5 bases, there was a span of 13 bases. CDR3 in DNA: TGTGCCATCAGTGAGTCGATATCGGGGAGTGAGACCCAGTACTTC. This translates into CAISESISGSETQYF.

The chain's CDR3 is CASSEEISLRGTQYF. The CDR3 DNA follows: TGTGCCAGCAGTGAGGAGATTTCCCTAAGGGGGACCCAGTACTTC. V is TRBV6-1 and J is TRBJ2-5; possibly TRBD1 for D (5 bases). CDR3 length: 15 amino acids. Germline V gene data show CDR1 as MNHNS and CDR2 as SASEGT. Deletions cut 3 bases from V and 7 bases from J, with 18 bases between.

The chain employs TRBV6-5 and TRBJ1-1, with 9 bases lining up with TRBD1. Germline lookup yields CDR1 MNHEY and CDR2 SVGAGI. The CDR3 is made up of 14 amino acids. Trimming removed 7 bases from V and 4 bases from J; junction bases left unmatched: 7. The CDR3 loop is CASKETTGGTEAFF. CDR3 nucleotide sequence: TGTGCCAGCAAGGAGACGACAGGGGGCACTGAAGCTTTCTTT.

The chain carries TRBV10-3 and TRBJ2-7; D perhaps matches TRBD2 (6 bases). The germline gives CDR1 ENHRY, CDR2 SYGVKD. This CDR3 has 16 residues. V was trimmed by 2 bases and J by 2 bases, leaving 16 bases between them. In DNA form, the CDR3 reads TGTGCCATCAGTGAGGGGGGGACTCTGGGCGCCTACGAGCAGTACTTC. Amino acids: CAISEGGTLGAYEQYF.

This sequence joins TRBV11-2 and TRBJ2-5; the match to TRBD1 covers 8 bases. CDR3 length: 15 residues. The V gene end was trimmed by 5 bases and the J gene end by 1 base; junction bases not matched to a gene: 6. The germline CDR1 and CDR2 sequences are SGHAT and FQNNGV. CDR3 sequence reads: CASSRPGQVQETQYF. In DNA form, the CDR3 reads TGTGCCAGCAGCCGACCGGGACAGGTCCAAGAGACCCAGTACTTC.

In its sample, this clone was seen a few times. This chain links TRBV18 with TRBJ1-5; TRBD1 aligns across 8 bases. Germline CDR1 KGHSH, CDR2 LQKENI. V lost 4 bases to trimming and J lost 3 bases; unmatched junction nucleotides: 5. The CDR3 runs 15 residues. CDR3 nucleotide sequence: TGTGCCAGCTCACTCCGGACAGGGCCCAATCAGCCCCAGCATTTT. It specifies CASSLRTGPNQPQHF.

This chain joins TRBV16 and TRBJ2-1; D remains unclear. The ends were cut back, 2 bases at V and 12 bases at J, with 11 bases in the middle. CDR3 length: 12 residues. Germline-derived CDR1 and CDR2 are KGHSY and FQNENV. This chain's CDR3 is CASSQEPFMQFF. CDR3 coding DNA: TGTGCCAGCAGCCAAGAGCCCTTTATGCAGTTCTTC.

The CDR3 region has the DNA TGTGCCAGTAGTGAGCAAGCCTTTAGCACAGATACGCAGTATTTT. It translates to CASSEQAFSTDTQYF. The chain employs TRBV19 and TRBJ2-3, with D unclear. From germline, CDR1 is LNHDA and CDR2 SQIVND (reference sequence). The CDR3 sequence is 15 residues long. Trimming removed 5 bases from V and 0 bases from J, with 12 bases in between.

The chain is built from TRBV18 and TRBJ2-5; D possibly corresponds to TRBD1 (5 bases). V shed 0 bases and J shed 2 bases, with 16 bases lying between them. Germline V gene lookup returns CDR1 KGHSH and CDR2 LQKENI. The CDR3 is made up of 17 amino acids. CDR3 sequence (DNA): TGTGCCAGCTCACCACCGCCAGGGTGGTCTTTACAAGAGACCCAGTACTTC. Its protein product is CASSPPPGWSLQETQYF.

This clone was counted only a few times. The chain combines TRBV11-3 with TRBJ2-2; TRBD2 matches at 12 bases. Trimming at V came to 5 bases and at J to 4 bases, leaving 8 bases not matched to a gene. The germline V gene encodes CDR1 SGHNT and CDR2 YENEEA. The CDR3 has 17 residues. This CDR3 reads CASSMRLAGVFTGELFF. The CDR3 nucleotides read TGTGCCAGCAGCATGAGACTAGCGGGAGTTTTCACCGGGGAGCTGTTTTTT.

The CDR3 protein is CASKTPGQDVFLFF. In nucleotides, the CDR3 is TGTGCCAGTAAAACGCCGGGACAGGATGTTTTTCTGTTTTTT. The rearrangement links TRBV28 to TRBJ1-4; TRBD1 matches 8 bases. From germline, CDR1 is MDHEN and CDR2 SYDVKM. The CDR3 has 14 residues. Trimming took 9 bases from V and 14 from J; bases not matched to a gene: 17.

Of note for this clone: Mismatch with germline at one junction end may stem from a read error. The V and J genes are TRBV2 and TRBJ2-1; TRBD2 matches 7 bases. Germline lookup yields CDR1 SNHLY and CDR2 FYNNEI. The CDR3 length is 12 residues. The CDR3 bases are TGTGCCAGCAGTTTCGGGACTACCTATCCAGTCTTC. It specifies CASSFGTTYPVF.

The chain employs TRBV18 and TRBJ2-2; D perhaps matches TRBD1 (6 bases). The V end was cut by 2 bases, the J end by 7 bases, with 8 bases between. Germline V gene data show CDR1 as KGHSH and CDR2 as LQKENI. This CDR3 has 13 residues. The CDR3 here is CASSPGGGGELFF. The CDR3 DNA is TGTGCCAGCTCACCAGGGGGCGGCGGGGAGCTGTTTTTT.

The chain has TRBV7-2 and TRBJ2-7; weak D call: TRBD2 (5 bases). The V gene lost 5 bases and the J gene lost 5 bases, with 22 bases spanning the gap. The CDR3 is made up of 16 amino acids. Per germline, CDR1 SGHTA and CDR2 FQGNSA. The CDR3: CASSPRESLGPHEQYF. CDR3 sequence (DNA): TGTGCCAGCAGCCCAAGGGAGTCTTTAGGACCACACGAGCAGTACTTC. The complete variable domain, with remaining parts taken from reference TRBV7-2 and TRBJ2-7, reads GAGVSQSPSNKVTEKGKDVELRCDPISGHTALYWYRQSLGQGLEFLIYFQGNSAPDKSGLPSDRFSAERTGGSVSTLTIQRTQQEDSAVYLCASSPRESLGPHEQYFGPGTRLTVT.

V and J are TRBV30 and TRBJ1-5; D not certain. The CDR3 length is 15 residues. Germline-derived CDR1 and CDR2 are GTSNPN and SVGIG (reference sequence). Trimming removed 0 bases at V and 3 bases at J, with 12 bases between. This chain's CDR3 is CAWSVPTAVNQPQHF. DNA of the CDR3: TGTGCCTGGAGTGTTCCTACAGCGGTCAATCAGCCCCAGCATTTT.

The rearrangement joins TRBV28 to TRBJ2-4; 7 nucleotides match TRBD2. The germline V gene encodes CDR1 MDHEN and CDR2 SYDVKM. V lost 3 bases and J lost 1; bases outside the gene matches: 3. The CDR3 consists of 15 residues. The CDR3 DNA sequence: TGTGCCAGCAGTTTGCGGGAGTCTGCCAAAAACATTCAGTACTTC. Protein sequence: CASSLRESAKNIQYF.

The rearrangement joins TRBV19 to TRBJ2-2, with 14 bases fitting TRBD2. In germline, CDR1 is LNHDA, CDR2 SQIVND (reference sequence). CDR3 length equals 15 residues. The ends lost 7 bases at V and 4 bases at J; junction bases unmatched: 2. The CDR3 is CASTGLAGATGELFF. The CDR3, as DNA: TGTGCCAGTACGGGACTAGCGGGAGCCACCGGGGAGCTGTTTTTT.

V is TRBV6-2 or TRBV6-3 and J is TRBJ2-7, with TRBD2 matching 12 bases. Per germline, CDR1 MNHEY and CDR2 SVGEGT. The junction had 11 bases not matched to a gene; V was cut back by 2 bases and J by 3 bases. CDR3 size: 18 residues. The CDR3 spells CASSYQSSGRALDYEQYF. CDR3 coding DNA: TGTGCCAGCAGTTACCAGTCTAGCGGGAGGGCCCTCGACTACGAGCAGTACTTC.

The gene calls are TRBV11-1 and TRBJ2-3; 9 nucleotides agree with TRBD2. CDR3 size: 16 residues. Trimming took 6 bases from V and 2 from J; bases not matched to a gene: 9. Germline lookup yields CDR1 SGHAT and CDR2 FQDESV (reference sequence). CDR3 loop: CASSQTRGGFTDTQYF. Here the CDR3 DNA reads TGTGCCAGCAGTCAAACGCGGGGGGGATTCACAGATACGCAGTATTTT.

The chain combines TRBV5-6 with TRBJ1-1; D is possibly TRBD1 (6 bases). This CDR3 is 13 amino acids long. From germline, CDR1 is SGHDT and CDR2 YYEEEE. With 3 bases removed from V and 3 bases from J, the gap between germline ends came to 9 bases. The CDR3 spells CASSSGAYTEAFF. CDR3 bases: TGTGCCAGCAGCTCAGGGGCCTACACTGAAGCTTTCTTT. Full variable domain (outside the CDR3, taken from reference TRBV5-6 and TRBJ1-1): DAGVTQSPTHLIKTRGQQVTLRCSPKSGHDTVSWYQQALGQGPQFIFQYYEEEERQRGNFPDRFSGHQFPNYSSELNVNALLLGDSALYLCASSSGAYTEAFFGQGTRLTVV.

The V and J genes are TRBV2 and TRBJ1-5; TRBD1 matches at 8 bases. V lost 4 bases and J lost 9; bases outside the gene matches: 8. The CDR3 consists of 14 residues. From germline, CDR1 is SNHLY and CDR2 FYNNEI. CDR3 nucleotide sequence: TGTGCCAGCAGTGGGGACAGGACCCTCCCGCCCCAGCATTTT. Its protein product is CASSGDRTLPPQHF.

This clone was observed a single time. The chain employs TRBV29-1 and TRBJ2-7; TRBD1 matches at 11 bases. J lost 3 bases, V lost 6 bases, and 7 bases had no gene match. This CDR3 contains 14 residues. CDR1 SQVTM and CDR2 ANQGSEA come from the germline V gene. The CDR3 sequence is CSVLYGTGGYEQYF. CDR3 in DNA: TGCAGCGTGCTTTACGGGACAGGGGGCTACGAGCAGTACTTC.

This chain joins TRBV27 and TRBJ1-2; no clear D gene. This CDR3 is 13 amino acids long. Germline V lookup: CDR1 MNHEY, CDR2 SMNVEV (reference sequence). The germline V and J ends were trimmed by 2 bases and 6 bases, with 10 bases remaining between them. CDR3 nucleotides: TGTGCCAGCAGTTTAAACGCGGGCGATGGCTACACCTTC. Protein: CASSLNAGDGYTF.

The chain recombines TRBV10-3 with TRBJ2-7; TRBD1 matches at 9 bases. The CDR3 length is 14 residues. V lost 6 bases to trimming and J lost 3 bases; unmatched junction nucleotides: 6. Germline V CDR1 and CDR2: ENHRY, SYGVKD. The CDR3 spells CAIRPGQGVYEQYF. CDR3 bases: TGTGCCATCAGACCGGGACAGGGAGTCTACGAGCAGTACTTC.

The gene calls are TRBV7-8 and TRBJ1-5; maybe TRBD1 (6 bases). The CDR3 runs to 17 residues. With 6 bases removed from V and 4 bases from J, the gap between germline ends came to 22 bases. Looked up from germline, CDR1 is SGHVS and CDR2 is FQNEAQ. CDR3 amino acids: CASSQHNGGARNQPQHF. DNA of the CDR3: TGTGCCAGCAGTCAACACAACGGGGGGGCCCGGAATCAGCCCCAGCATTTT.

V and J are TRBV11-2 and TRBJ1-3, with TRBD1 matching over 8 bases. The CDR3 is 13 residues long. V gave up 5 bases and J gave up 6 bases; unmatched junction bases: 3. Germline V gene sequence: CDR1 SGHAT, CDR2 FQNNGV. CDR3 DNA sequence: TGTGCCAGCAGCCCCCAGGGGGCAAACACCATATATTTT. It codes for CASSPQGANTIYF. The variable domain in full, completed from reference TRBV11-2 and TRBJ1-3, reads EAGVAQSPRYKIIEKRQSVAFWCNPISGHATLYWYQQILGQGPKLLIQFQNNGVVDDSQLPKDRFSAERLKGVDSTLKIQPAKLEDSAVYLCASSPQGANTIYFGEGSWLTVV.

As regards this clone: At one boundary the junction diverges from the germline segment, which might be a read error. V gene TRBV7-2 combines with J gene TRBJ2-1, with D uncertain. Germline values: CDR1 SGHTA, CDR2 FQGNSA. This CDR3 contains 13 residues. CDR3 loop: CASSVASYNEQFF. CDR3 sequence (DNA): TGTGCCAGCAGCGTAGCTAGCTACAATGAGCAGTTCTTC.

The V call is TRBV10-3, the J call TRBJ1-4, with D uncertain. Per the germline V gene, CDR1 is ENHRY and CDR2 is SYGVKD. V was pared by 3 bases and J by 0 bases, with 11 bases between. The CDR3 is 16 amino acids. The DNA of the CDR3 is TGTGCCATCAGTGATGCTAGCCGAGCAACTAATGAAAAACTGTTTTTT. Its protein product is CAISDASRATNEKLFF.